This T cell receptor beta chain was captured by sequencing in a study of CD8 T cells in ankylosing spondylitis. Study-wide points: Characteristic of ankylosing spondylitis blood, it appeared, was a TCR beta motif comprising eight highly homologous variants.

Each CDR3 protein gets one entry after TCRdb re-called the 5' RACE reads with MiXCR. The sample comprises some 220,000 distinct CDR3 sequences, roughly 6.6% of which are singletons, and 12% to 15% rests with the top ten. Worth noting for this clonotype: As yet, its antigen is unknown.

Sequenced: blood, either unsorted or a sorted T cell fraction (not recorded which). The TCR originated in a male donor with ankylosing spondylitis.

CDR3 nucleotides: TGTGCCAGCAGCACGAAATTCCCGGGACCTAACTACACTGAAGCTTTCTTT. As protein: CASSTKFPGPNYTEAFF. The gene calls are TRBV21-1 and TRBJ1-1; whether TRBD1, the table's D call, matches the DNA was not checked. TRBV21-1 is recorded as a pseudogene. The CDR3 is made up of 17 amino acids.